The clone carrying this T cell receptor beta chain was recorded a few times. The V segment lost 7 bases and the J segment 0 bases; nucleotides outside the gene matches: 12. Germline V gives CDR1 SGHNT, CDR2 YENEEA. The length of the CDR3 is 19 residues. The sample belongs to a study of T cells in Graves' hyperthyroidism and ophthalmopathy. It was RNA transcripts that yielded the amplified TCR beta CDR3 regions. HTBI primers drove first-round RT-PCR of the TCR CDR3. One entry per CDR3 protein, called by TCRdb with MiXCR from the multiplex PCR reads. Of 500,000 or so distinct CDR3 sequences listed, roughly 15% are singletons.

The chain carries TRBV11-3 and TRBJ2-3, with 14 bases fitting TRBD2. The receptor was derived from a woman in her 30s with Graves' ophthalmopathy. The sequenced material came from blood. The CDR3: CASTLGTSGRRSSTDTQYF. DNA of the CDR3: TGTGCCAGCACCCTCGGGACTAGCGGGAGAAGGTCTAGCACAGATACGCAGTATTTT.